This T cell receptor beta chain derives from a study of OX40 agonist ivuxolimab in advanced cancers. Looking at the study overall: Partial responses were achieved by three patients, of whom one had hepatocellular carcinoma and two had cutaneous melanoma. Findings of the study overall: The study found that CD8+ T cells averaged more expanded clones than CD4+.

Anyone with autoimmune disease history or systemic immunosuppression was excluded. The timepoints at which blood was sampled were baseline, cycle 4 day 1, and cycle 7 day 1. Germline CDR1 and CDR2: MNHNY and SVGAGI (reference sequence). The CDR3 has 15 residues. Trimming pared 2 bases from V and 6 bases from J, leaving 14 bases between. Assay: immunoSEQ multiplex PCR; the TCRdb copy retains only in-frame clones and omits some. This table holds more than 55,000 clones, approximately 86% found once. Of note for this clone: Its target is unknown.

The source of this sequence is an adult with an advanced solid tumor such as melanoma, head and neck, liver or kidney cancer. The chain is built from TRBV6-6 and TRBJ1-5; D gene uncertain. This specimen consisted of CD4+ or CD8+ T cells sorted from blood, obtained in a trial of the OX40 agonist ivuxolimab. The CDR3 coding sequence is TGTGCCAGCAGTTACGTAGACCCAAAAAGTCAGCCCCAGCATTTT. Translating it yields CASSYVDPKSQPQHF.